This TCR beta chain originates from a study of OX40 agonist ivuxolimab in advanced cancers. About the study: Ivuxolimab, which patients received intravenously every 2 weeks, was dosed at 0.01 to 10 mg/kg. Patients in dose escalation had liver, melanoma, kidney or head and neck cancers. Whole-study results and caveats: Also present in some nonresponders was a low level of normalized T-cell clonal expansion. Partial responders dosed at 0.1-3.0 mg/kg displayed clonal expansion ranking among the lowest.

Assay: immunoSEQ multiplex PCR; the TCRdb copy retains only in-frame clones and omits some. The sample includes about 58,000 clones, 75% to 85% seen only once; the top ten take 0.75%. Between the trimmed V and J ends, which lost 4 bases and 5 bases, there was a span of 11 bases. CDR3 length equals 13 residues. CDR1 is MRHNA, CDR2 SNTAGT, per germline. This clone was counted once. The antigen is undetermined. The clonotype was recovered from an adult with an advanced solid tumor such as melanoma, head and neck, liver or kidney cancer. Specimen: CD4+ or CD8+ T cells sorted from blood, collected in a trial of the OX40 agonist ivuxolimab. The rearrangement joins TRBV6-4 to TRBJ2-5, with D unclear. In DNA form, the CDR3 reads TGTGCCAGCAGTGCGAATTTGGGGGAGACCCAGTACTTC. Its protein is CASSANLGETQYF.